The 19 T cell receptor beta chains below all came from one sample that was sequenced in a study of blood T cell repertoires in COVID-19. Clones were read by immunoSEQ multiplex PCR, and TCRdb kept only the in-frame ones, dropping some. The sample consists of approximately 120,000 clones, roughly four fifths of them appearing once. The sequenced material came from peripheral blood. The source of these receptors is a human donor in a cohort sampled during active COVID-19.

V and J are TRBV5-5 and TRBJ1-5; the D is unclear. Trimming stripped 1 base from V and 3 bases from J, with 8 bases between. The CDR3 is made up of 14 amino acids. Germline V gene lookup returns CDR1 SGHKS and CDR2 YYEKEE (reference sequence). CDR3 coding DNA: TGTGCCAGCAGCTTGACAGCTTACAATCAGCCCCAGCATTTT. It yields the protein CASSLTAYNQPQHF.

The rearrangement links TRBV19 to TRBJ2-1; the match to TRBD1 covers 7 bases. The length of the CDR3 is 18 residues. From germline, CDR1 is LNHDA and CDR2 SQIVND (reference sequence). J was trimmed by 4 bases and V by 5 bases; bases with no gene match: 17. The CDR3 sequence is CASSSEGARYKKYNEQFF. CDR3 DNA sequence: TGTGCCAGTAGTTCCGAGGGGGCCCGCTATAAAAAGTACAATGAGCAGTTCTTC.

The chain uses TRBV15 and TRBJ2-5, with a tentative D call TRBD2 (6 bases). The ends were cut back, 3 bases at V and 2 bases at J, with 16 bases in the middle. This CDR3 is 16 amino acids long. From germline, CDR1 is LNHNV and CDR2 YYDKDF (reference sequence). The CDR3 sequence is CATSSWGTGVQETQYF. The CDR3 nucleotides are TGTGCCACCAGCAGTTGGGGGACGGGGGTGCAAGAGACCCAGTACTTC. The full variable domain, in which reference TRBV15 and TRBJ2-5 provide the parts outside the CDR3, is DAMVIQNPRYQVTQFGKPVTLSCSQTLNHNVMYWYQQKSSQAPKLLFHYYDKDFNNEADTPDNFQSRRPNTSFCFLDIRSPGLGDTAMYLCATSSWGTGVQETQYFGPGTRLLVL.

CDR3 residues: CASSERRSGTDTQYF. Written as DNA, the CDR3 is TGTGCCAGCAGTGAACGTAGGAGCGGCACAGATACGCAGTATTTT. This chain joins TRBV2 and TRBJ2-3; no firm D call. The V end was cut by 2 bases, the J end by 1 base, with 10 bases between. The germline V gene has CDR1 SNHLY and CDR2 FYNNEI. The CDR3 sequence is 15 residues long.

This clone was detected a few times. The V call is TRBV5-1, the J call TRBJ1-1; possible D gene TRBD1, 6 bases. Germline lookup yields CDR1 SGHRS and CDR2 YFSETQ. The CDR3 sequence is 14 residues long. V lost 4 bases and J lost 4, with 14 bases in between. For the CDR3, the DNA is TGCGCCAGCAGCCAGTCAGGGGTCGGCACTGAAGCTTTCTTT. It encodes CASSQSGVGTEAFF.

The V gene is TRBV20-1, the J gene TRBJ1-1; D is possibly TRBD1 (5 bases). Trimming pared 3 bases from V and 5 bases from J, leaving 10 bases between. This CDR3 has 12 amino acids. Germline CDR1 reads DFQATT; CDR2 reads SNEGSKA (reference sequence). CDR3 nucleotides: TGCAGTGCTAGTAGCAGGGTTACTGAAGCTTTCTTT. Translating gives CSASSRVTEAFF.

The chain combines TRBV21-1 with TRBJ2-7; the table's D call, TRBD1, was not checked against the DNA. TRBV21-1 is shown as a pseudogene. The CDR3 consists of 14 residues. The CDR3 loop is CASSKRQGAFEQYF. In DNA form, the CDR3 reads TGTGCCAGCAGCAAGCGACAGGGGGCGTTTGAGCAGTACTTC.

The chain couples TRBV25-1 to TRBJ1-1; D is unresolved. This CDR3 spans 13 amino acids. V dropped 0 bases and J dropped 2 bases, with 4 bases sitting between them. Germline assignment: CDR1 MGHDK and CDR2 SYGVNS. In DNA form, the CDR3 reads TGTGCCAGCAGTGAATATATAAACACTGAAGCTTTCTTT. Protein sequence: CASSEYINTEAFF.

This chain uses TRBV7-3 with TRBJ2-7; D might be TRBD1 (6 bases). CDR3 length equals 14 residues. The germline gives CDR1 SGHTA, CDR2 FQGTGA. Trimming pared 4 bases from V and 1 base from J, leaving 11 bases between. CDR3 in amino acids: CASSSTGTSYEQYF. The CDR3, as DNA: TGTGCCAGCAGCTCCACCGGGACATCCTACGAGCAGTACTTC.

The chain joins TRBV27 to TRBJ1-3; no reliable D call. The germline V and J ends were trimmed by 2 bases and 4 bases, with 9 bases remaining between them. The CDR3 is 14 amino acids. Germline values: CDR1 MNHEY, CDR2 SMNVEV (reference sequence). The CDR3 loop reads CASSLGGDGNTIYF. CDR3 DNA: TGTGCCAGCAGTTTAGGAGGAGACGGAAACACCATATATTTT.

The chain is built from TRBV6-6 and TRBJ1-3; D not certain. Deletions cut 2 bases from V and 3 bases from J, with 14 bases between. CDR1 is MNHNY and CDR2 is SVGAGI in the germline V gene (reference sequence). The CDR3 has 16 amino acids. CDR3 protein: CASSYGQNVGGNTIYF. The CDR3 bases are TGTGCCAGCAGTTACGGGCAGAATGTCGGTGGAAACACCATATATTTT.

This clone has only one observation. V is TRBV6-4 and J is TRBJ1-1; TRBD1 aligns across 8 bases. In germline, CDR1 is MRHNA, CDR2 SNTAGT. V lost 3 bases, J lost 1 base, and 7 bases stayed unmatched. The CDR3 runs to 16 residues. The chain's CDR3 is CASSENGQGSNTEAFF. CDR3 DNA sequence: TGTGCCAGCAGTGAGAATGGACAGGGATCGAACACTGAAGCTTTCTTT.

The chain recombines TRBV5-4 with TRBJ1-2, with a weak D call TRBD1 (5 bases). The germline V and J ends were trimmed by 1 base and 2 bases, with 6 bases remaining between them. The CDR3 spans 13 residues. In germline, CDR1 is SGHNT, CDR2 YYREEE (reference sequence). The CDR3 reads CASSLRQNYGYTF. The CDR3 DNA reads TGTGCCAGCAGCTTGAGACAGAACTATGGCTACACCTTC.

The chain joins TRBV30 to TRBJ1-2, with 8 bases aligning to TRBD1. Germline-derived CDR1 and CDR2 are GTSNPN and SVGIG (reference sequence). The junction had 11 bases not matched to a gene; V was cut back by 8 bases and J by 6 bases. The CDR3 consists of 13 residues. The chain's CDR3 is CAGETTGVHGYTF. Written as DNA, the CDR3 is TGTGCCGGGGAAACGACAGGGGTTCATGGCTACACCTTC.

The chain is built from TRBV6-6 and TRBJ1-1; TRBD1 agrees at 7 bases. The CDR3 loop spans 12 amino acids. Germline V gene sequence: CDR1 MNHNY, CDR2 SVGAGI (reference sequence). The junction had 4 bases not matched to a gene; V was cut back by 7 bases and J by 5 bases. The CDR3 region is CASTLQGTEAFF. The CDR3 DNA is TGTGCCAGCACCCTACAGGGGACTGAAGCTTTCTTT.

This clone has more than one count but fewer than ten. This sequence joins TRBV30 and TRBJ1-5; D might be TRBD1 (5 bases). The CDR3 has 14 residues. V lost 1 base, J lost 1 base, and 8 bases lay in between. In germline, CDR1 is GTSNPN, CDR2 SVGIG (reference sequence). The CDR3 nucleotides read TGTGCCTGGAGTGCAGGGATAAGCAATCAGCCCCAGCATTTT. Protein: CAWSAGISNQPQHF.

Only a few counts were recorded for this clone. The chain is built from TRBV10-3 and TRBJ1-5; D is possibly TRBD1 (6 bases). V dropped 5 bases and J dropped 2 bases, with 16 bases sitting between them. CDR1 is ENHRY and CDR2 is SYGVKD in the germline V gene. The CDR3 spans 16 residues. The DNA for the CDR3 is TGTGCCATCAGTCCCGACAGAGGGGGGGGCAATCAGCCCCAGCATTTT. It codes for CAISPDRGGGNQPQHF.

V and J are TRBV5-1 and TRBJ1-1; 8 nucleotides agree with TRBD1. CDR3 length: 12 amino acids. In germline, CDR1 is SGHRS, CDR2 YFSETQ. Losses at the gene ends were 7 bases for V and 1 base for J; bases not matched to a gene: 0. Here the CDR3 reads CASGTGNTEAFF. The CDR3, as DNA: TGCGCCAGCGGGACAGGGAACACTGAAGCTTTCTTT. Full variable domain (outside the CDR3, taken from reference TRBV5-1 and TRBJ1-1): KAGVTQTPRYLIKTRGQQVTLSCSPISGHRSVSWYQQTPGQGLQFLFEYFSETQRNKGNFPGRFSGRQFSNSRSEMNVSTLELGDSALYLCASGTGNTEAFFGQGTRLTVV.

The chain's CDR3 is CASSWTGENQPQHF. CDR3 in DNA: TGTGCCAGCAGCTGGACAGGGGAGAATCAGCCCCAGCATTTT. This sequence joins TRBV7-9 and TRBJ1-5; 9 nucleotides match TRBD1. The CDR3 runs 14 residues. Germline CDR1 reads SEHNR; CDR2 reads FQNEAQ (reference sequence). The junction had 2 bases not matched to a gene; V was cut back by 4 bases and J by 4 bases.